The rows below give T cell receptor beta chains drawn from one sample of a study of a mutant IDH1 vaccine in newly diagnosed glioma. No antigen has been identified for these receptors. Only in-frame clones appear in the TCRdb table, and some are missing; sequencing was by immunoSEQ multiplex PCR. The sample lists tens of thousands of clones, approximately 77% occurring once. The input for sequencing was PBMCs, taken from a glioma patient whose treatment included an IDH1 peptide vaccine. These receptors came from a man aged 30 to 45 with glioma. CDR3s include the opening cysteine and the closing phenylalanine or tryptophan. D genes are given only for firm matches. Some rows mark clone size as missing; the rest say once, few, many or name a class of expanded clone.

>.|TRBV7-9|TRBD1|TRBJ1-4
CASSLDRGREKLFF
TGTGCCAGCAGCTTAGACAGGGGAAGGGAAAAACTGTTTTTT
>.|TRBV27|.|TRBJ1-1
CASKEARDLNTEAFF
TGTGCCAGCAAAGAGGCCCGCGATCTGAACACTGAAGCTTTCTTT
>once|TRBV7-2|TRBD1|TRBJ1-2
CASSLPRTGDQNYGYTF
TGTGCCAGCAGCTTACCCAGGACAGGGGATCAGAACTATGGCTACACCTTC
>.|TRBV4-2|TRBD2|TRBJ2-3
CASSRGLAGETSTDTQYF
TGTGCCAGCAGCCGAGGACTAGCGGGGGAGACTAGCACAGATACGCAGTATTTT
>few|TRBV6-1|.|TRBJ2-2
CASSARHNTGELFF
TGTGCCAGCAGTGCCCGACACAACACCGGGGAGCTGTTTTTT
>.|TRBV7-9|TRBD1|TRBJ1-2
CASSLEQGTGYTF
TGTGCCAGCAGCTTAGAACAGGGGACTGGCTACACCTTC
>.|TRBV4-1|.|TRBJ2-7
CASSQGRSGGRLSYEQYF
TGCGCCAGCAGCCAAGGGAGGTCGGGTGGGAGATTGAGCTACGAGCAGTACTTC
>.|TRBV20-1|.|TRBJ2-7
CSAARHYEQYF
TGCAGTGCAGCCCGTCACTACGAGCAGTACTTC
>.|TRBV5-6|.|TRBJ2-7
CASSLDGGPYEQYF
TGTGCCAGCAGCTTGGATGGGGGGCCCTACGAGCAGTACTTC
>few|TRBV7-9|.|TRBJ1-4
CASSPDAGGSEKLFF
TGTGCCAGCAGCCCAGATGCGGGGGGAAGTGAAAAACTGTTTTTT
>.|TRBV19|.|TRBJ1-2
CASSKIPTLGGGYTF
TGTGCCAGTAGTAAGATCCCGACATTGGGGGGAGGCTACACCTTC
>few|TRBV6-1|.|TRBJ2-1
CASMGNNEQFF
TGTGCCTCGATGGGGAACAATGAGCAGTTCTTC
>once|TRBV7-9|.|TRBJ2-7
CASSWGYGSYEQYF
TGTGCCAGCAGCTGGGGGTATGGATCCTACGAGCAGTACTTC
>.|TRBV19|.|TRBJ1-2
CASRQGASNYGYTF
TGTGCCAGTAGACAGGGCGCAAGTAACTATGGCTACACCTTC
>.|TRBV11-2|TRBD1|TRBJ1-1
CASSPGTGERMNTEAFF
TGTGCCAGCAGCCCCGGGACAGGGGAGAGAATGAACACTGAAGCTTTCTTT
>.|TRBV4-2|TRBD1|TRBJ1-2
CASSPGQGSGYTF
TGTGCCAGCAGTCCGGGACAGGGGTCTGGCTACACCTTC
>.|TRBV18|TRBD2|TRBJ2-1
CASSPLPSGGYNEQFF
TGTGCCAGCTCACCTCTTCCTAGCGGGGGATACAATGAGCAGTTCTTC
>.|TRBV11-2|.|TRBJ2-7
CASSLSFGEQYF
TGTGCCAGCAGCTTATCTTTTGGAGAGCAGTACTTC
>few|TRBV7-7|TRBD1|TRBJ1-4
CASSPSGQGNEKLFF
TGTGCCAGCAGCCCTTCGGGACAGGGTAACGAAAAACTGTTTTTT
>.|TRBV15|.|TRBJ2-1
CATSRDMTRSYNEQFF
TGTGCCACCAGCAGAGATATGACACGCTCCTACAATGAGCAGTTCTTC
>.|TRBV30|.|TRBJ2-7
CAWSAPMGTGQREPSYEQYF
TGTGCCTGGAGTGCCCCTATGGGGACAGGGCAGCGGGAGCCCTCCTACGAGCAGTACTTC
>.|TRBV2|TRBD1|TRBJ2-6
CARRDRGSGANVLTF
TGTGCCAGGAGGGACAGGGGCTCTGGGGCCAACGTCCTGACTTTC
>.|TRBV7-2|TRBD1|TRBJ1-2
CASSLGFTGDWGYTF
TGTGCCAGCAGCTTAGGGTTCACAGGGGATTGGGGCTACACCTTC
>.|TRBV6-1|TRBD1|TRBJ2-2
CASTGTGETEELFF
TGTGCCAGCACCGGGACAGGGGAGACGGAGGAACTGTTTTTT
>.|TRBV7-9|TRBD1|TRBJ1-2
CASSLPQGTRSGYTF
TGTGCCAGCAGCTTACCACAGGGGACAAGAAGCGGCTACACCTTC
>once|TRBV6-6|.|TRBJ2-7
CASSPYAGQEGEQYF
TGTGCCAGCAGTCCTTACGCCGGACAGGAGGGTGAGCAGTACTTC
>.|TRBV5-6|.|TRBJ1-2
CASSLGAWGATNYGYTF
TGTGCCAGCAGCTTGGGTGCCTGGGGGGCAACCAACTATGGCTACACCTTC
>.|TRBV4-1|.|TRBJ1-3
CASSQGAGPGNTIYF
TGCGCCAGCAGCCAAGGTGCAGGGCCTGGAAACACCATATATTTT